These 21 T cell receptor beta chains originate from one sample sequenced in a study of cytomegalovirus exposure and HLA in healthy donors. The PCR had 60 Vbeta and 13 Jbeta primers. Measured with immunoSEQ multiplex PCR; TCRdb has only the in-frame clones, and not every one. The sample includes 150,000 to 200,000 clones, around 75% seen only once; the top ten take around 8.3%. The sequenced material came from PBMCs. All receptors derive from a woman aged 40 to 50 in good health and CMV-seropositive.

The chain couples TRBV6-1 to TRBJ1-1; 8 bases are shared with TRBD1. With 8 bases clipped from V and 11 bases from J, the junction kept 7 bases outside the gene matches. The CDR3 has 11 residues. Germline lookup yields CDR1 MNHNS and CDR2 SASEGT. CDR3 loop: CASSGQEAAFF. CDR3 DNA: TGTGCCAGCTCGGGACAGGAAGCGGCTTTCTTT.

The J gene is TRBJ1-4, the V gene TRBV4-1, with TRBD1 matching 7 bases. CDR1 MGHRA and CDR2 YSYEKL come from the germline V gene. The CDR3 is made up of 16 amino acids. With 1 base clipped from V and 5 bases from J, the junction kept 7 bases outside the gene matches. CDR3 DNA: TGCGCCAGCAGCCAAGGGCAGGGGGTGGGGAATGAAAAACTGTTTTTT. Its translation: CASSQGQGVGNEKLFF.

Concerning this clone itself: Additional DNA sequences in this sample encode the identical CDR3. The V and J genes are TRBV6-5 and TRBJ2-1; unclear D gene. The CDR3 length is 15 residues. Germline CDR1 and CDR2: MNHEY and SVGAGI. V lost 2 bases, J lost 0 bases, and 8 bases lay in between. CDR3 nucleotides: TGTGCCAGCAGTTACCATCCTAGCTCCTACAATGAGCAGTTCTTC. Encoded protein: CASSYHPSSYNEQFF.

V usage is TRBV28 and J usage is TRBJ1-1, with unresolved D. V gave up 5 bases and J gave up 7 bases, with 14 bases separating them. The CDR3 is made up of 13 amino acids. The germline CDR1 and CDR2 sequences are MDHEN and SYDVKM. As DNA, the CDR3 is TGTGCCAGCAGTCCCTATCGCCCCCTTGAAGCTTTCTTT. It specifies CASSPYRPLEAFF. Combining the CDR3 with reference TRBV28 and TRBJ1-1 gives the whole variable domain DVKVTQSSRYLVKRTGEKVFLECVQDMDHENMFWYRQDPGLGLRLIYFSYDVKMKEKGDIPEGYSVSREKKERFSLILESASTNQTSMYLCASSPYRPLEAFFGQGTRLTVV.

V gene TRBV9 combines with J gene TRBJ2-3, with 9 bases matching TRBD2. J lost 1 base, V lost 3 bases, and 15 bases had no gene match. CDR1 and CDR2 (germline): SGDLS, YYNGEE. CDR3 length: 19 residues. CDR3 DNA sequence: TGTGCCAGCAGCGACGACCCTAGCGGGGTGGGGGGGGGCACAGATACGCAGTATTTT. As protein: CASSDDPSGVGGGTDTQYF.

V and J are TRBV27 and TRBJ2-5, with TRBD2 as a possible D gene (6 bases). V gave up 4 bases and J gave up 5 bases, with 26 bases separating them. This CDR3 spans 18 amino acids. CDR1 and CDR2 (germline): MNHEY, SMNVEV (reference sequence). The CDR3 DNA follows: TGTGCCAGCAGTTCACCCCTAGGCGGGAAAGGGTTTGGGGAGACCCAGTACTTC. Its protein product is CASSSPLGGKGFGETQYF.

The rearrangement joins TRBV6-1 to TRBJ1-6; a possible D gene is TRBD1 (6 bases). V lost 7 bases, J lost 9 bases, and 19 bases lay in between. The CDR3 is 15 amino acids. Germline values: CDR1 MNHNS, CDR2 SASEGT. This chain's CDR3 is CASTSQGSRGSPLHF. CDR3 in DNA: TGTGCCAGCACCTCTCAGGGGTCACGCGGTTCACCCCTCCACTTT.

This chain connects TRBV7-3 to TRBJ1-1; 9 bases align to TRBD1. This CDR3 spans 16 amino acids. Looked up from germline, CDR1 is SGHTA and CDR2 is FQGTGA. V shed 1 base, J shed 4 bases, and the junction held 7 bases outside the gene matches. DNA for the CDR3: TGTGCCAGCAGCTTAAAGGGGGACAGGGAAGTCACTGAAGCTTTCTTT. It encodes CASSLKGDREVTEAFF.

The chain uses TRBV6-6 and TRBJ2-7; 11 bases fit TRBD2. The CDR3 consists of 15 residues. Germline loops: CDR1 MNHNY, CDR2 SVGAGI (reference sequence). Trimming at V came to 6 bases and at J to 3 bases, leaving 7 bases not matched to a gene. This CDR3 is CASSLAGGPLYEQYF. CDR3 DNA: TGTGCCAGCAGCTTAGCGGGAGGGCCTCTCTACGAGCAGTACTTC.

The chain recombines TRBV15 with TRBJ2-7; possibly TRBD1 for D (6 bases). The CDR3 spans 15 residues. Germline lookup yields CDR1 LNHNV and CDR2 YYDKDF (reference sequence). Trimming took off 5 bases at V and 2 bases at J, with 16 bases between the two ends. The CDR3 nucleotides read TGTGCCACCAGCCGCAGGGGACCAGAAGCCTACGAGCAGTACTTC. It translates to CATSRRGPEAYEQYF. Supplemented by reference TRBV15 and TRBJ2-7, the full variable domain reads DAMVIQNPRYQVTQFGKPVTLSCSQTLNHNVMYWYQQKSSQAPKLLFHYYDKDFNNEADTPDNFQSRRPNTSFCFLDIRSPGLGDTAMYLCATSRRGPEAYEQYFGPGTRLTVT.

The V gene is TRBV7-2, the J gene TRBJ1-5, with TRBD1 identical over 7 bases. The germline V gene has CDR1 SGHTA and CDR2 FQGNSA. The CDR3 consists of 16 residues. The V and J ends lost 8 bases and 5 bases, in that order; junction bases with no gene match: 15. CDR3 nucleotides: TGTGCCAGCGCCCTCAGGGGGAGGCTAGGAGATCAGCCCCAGCATTTT. Amino acid sequence: CASALRGRLGDQPQHF.

The chain couples TRBV11-1 to TRBJ1-1, with a weak D call TRBD1 (6 bases). The germline V and J ends were trimmed by 1 base and 2 bases, with 8 bases remaining between them. The CDR3 totals 14 residues. Per germline, CDR1 SGHAT and CDR2 FQDESV (reference sequence). CDR3 sequence (DNA): TGTGCCAGCAGCTTAGACAGGGTTAACACTGAAGCTTTCTTT. It translates to CASSLDRVNTEAFF.

For this clone: One end of the junction fails to match germline, which may point to a read error. The V gene is TRBV7-9, the J gene TRBJ2-7, with D perhaps matching TRBD1 (5 bases). Germline CDR1 is SEHNR and CDR2 is FQNEAQ (reference sequence). This CDR3 spans 12 amino acids. The CDR3 protein is CSSSWQGDEQYF. CDR3 bases: TGTTCCAGCAGCTGGCAGGGTGACGAGCAGTACTTC.

This chain joins TRBV6-6 and TRBJ1-4; TRBD1 matches at 7 bases. Germline CDR1 reads MNHNY; CDR2 reads SVGAGI (reference sequence). The junction had 11 bases not matched to a gene; V was cut back by 6 bases and J by 4 bases. This CDR3 region has 16 residues. The CDR3 DNA sequence: TGTGCCAGCAGAAGACCGGGACAGCTTTTTAATGAAAAACTGTTTTTT. Amino acids: CASRRPGQLFNEKLFF.

V gene TRBV18 combines with J gene TRBJ1-5, with 8 bases that match TRBD1. The CDR3 sequence is 15 residues long. V gave up 1 base and J gave up 7 bases; unmatched junction bases: 6. Germline assignment: CDR1 KGHSH and CDR2 LQKENI. CDR3 sequence (DNA): TGTGCCAGCTCACCACAACAGGGGGAATCCCAGCCCCAGCATTTT. It yields the protein CASSPQQGESQPQHF.

CDR3 amino acids: CASSERRRPIYF. The CDR3 region has the DNA TGTGCCAGCAGTGAAAGGAGGAGGCCCATATATTTT. J is TRBJ1-3 and V is TRBV6-5; D is unclear. Germline loops: CDR1 MNHEY, CDR2 SVGAGI. CDR3 size: 12 residues. Trimming pared 5 bases from V and 11 bases from J, leaving 13 bases between.

V usage is TRBV7-6 and J usage is TRBJ2-2, with TRBD1 as a possible D gene (5 bases). The germline CDR1 and CDR2 sequences are SGHVS and FNYEAQ. V dropped 8 bases and J dropped 6 bases, with 22 bases sitting between them. The CDR3 is 16 residues long. The CDR3 DNA follows: TGTGCCAGCTTCTACCGCGCAGGGTGGCAAGCCGGGGAGCTGTTTTTT. Amino acid sequence: CASFYRAGWQAGELFF. The whole variable domain, remainder taken from reference TRBV7-6 and TRBJ2-2, is GAGVSQSPRYKVTKRGQDVALRCDPISGHVSLYWYRQALGQGPEFLTYFNYEAQQDKSGLPNDRFSAERPEGSISTLTIQRTEQRDSAMYRCASFYRAGWQAGELFFGEGSRLTVL.

The rearrangement uses TRBV30 and TRBJ2-1; no clear D gene. The CDR3 length is 13 residues. V lost 0 bases and J lost 5, with 8 bases in between. CDR1 is GTSNPN and CDR2 is SVGIG in the germline V gene (reference sequence). CDR3 DNA: TGTGCCTGGAGTGTCTTTTCTGACAATGAGCAGTTCTTC. Amino acid sequence: CAWSVFSDNEQFF.

As DNA, the CDR3 is TGTGCCAGCACTCCACTAGCGCGAGGTGAGCAGTTCTTC. Protein: CASTPLARGEQFF. The chain couples TRBV19 to TRBJ2-1, with 7 bases matching TRBD2. J gave up 9 bases and V 9 bases, and 11 bases lay outside the gene matches. This CDR3 region has 13 residues. Germline V gene data show CDR1 as LNHDA and CDR2 as SQIVND (reference sequence).

The V and J genes are TRBV7-9 and TRBJ2-7; D ambiguous. V lost 3 bases and J 2 bases, leaving 8 bases between the germline ends. Germline V gene sequence: CDR1 SEHNR, CDR2 FQNEAQ (reference sequence). This CDR3 comprises 13 residues. Written as DNA, the CDR3 is TGTGCCAGCAGCTTCGGAACAGCCTACGAGCAGTACTTC. It codes for CASSFGTAYEQYF.

The CDR3 region has the DNA TGTGCCAGTAGTCCCGGGAGGAACACTGAAGCTTTCTTT. It encodes CASSPGRNTEAFF. This rearrangement joins TRBV19 to TRBJ1-1, with no clear D. V lost 5 bases and J 1 base, leaving 8 bases between the germline ends. CDR3 length equals 13 residues. Germline V gene lookup returns CDR1 LNHDA and CDR2 SQIVND (reference sequence). The full variable domain, in which reference TRBV19 and TRBJ1-1 provide the parts outside the CDR3, is DGGITQSPKYLFRKEGQNVTLSCEQNLNHDAMYWYRQDPGQGLRLIYYSQIVNDFQKGDIAEGYSVSREKKESFPLTVTSAQKNPTAFYLCASSPGRNTEAFFGQGTRLTVV.